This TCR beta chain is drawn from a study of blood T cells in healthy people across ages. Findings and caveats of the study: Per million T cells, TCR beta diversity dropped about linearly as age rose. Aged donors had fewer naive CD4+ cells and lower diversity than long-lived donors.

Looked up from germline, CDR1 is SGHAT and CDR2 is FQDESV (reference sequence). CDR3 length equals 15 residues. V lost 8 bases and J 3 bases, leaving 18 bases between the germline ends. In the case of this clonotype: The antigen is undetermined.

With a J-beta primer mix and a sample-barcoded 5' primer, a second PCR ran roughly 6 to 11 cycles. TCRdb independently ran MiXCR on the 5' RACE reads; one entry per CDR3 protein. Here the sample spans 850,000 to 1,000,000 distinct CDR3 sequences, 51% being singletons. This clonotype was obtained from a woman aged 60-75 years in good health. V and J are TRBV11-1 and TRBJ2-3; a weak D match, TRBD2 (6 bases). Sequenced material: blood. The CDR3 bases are TGTGCCAGCCTTCCAGGTGGGAGGCCTACAGATACGCAGTATTTT. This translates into CASLPGGRPTDTQYF.